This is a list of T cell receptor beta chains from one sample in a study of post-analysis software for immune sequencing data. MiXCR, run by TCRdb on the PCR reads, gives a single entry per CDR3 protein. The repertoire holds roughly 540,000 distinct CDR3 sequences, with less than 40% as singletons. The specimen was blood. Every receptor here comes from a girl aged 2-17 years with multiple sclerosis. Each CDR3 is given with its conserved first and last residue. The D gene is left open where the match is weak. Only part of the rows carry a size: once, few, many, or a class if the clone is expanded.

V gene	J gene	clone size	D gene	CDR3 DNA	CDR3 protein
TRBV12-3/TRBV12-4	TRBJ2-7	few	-	TGTGCCAGCAGTTGGGGGGGCAGGGGCCACTACGAGCAGTACTTC	CASSWGGRGHYEQYF
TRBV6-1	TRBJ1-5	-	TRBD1	TGTGCCAGCAGTGCCCGGACAGGGGGAAGCAATCAGCCCCAGCATTTT	CASSARTGGSNQPQHF
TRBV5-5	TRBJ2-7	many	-	TGTGCCAGCAGCTTGGGCGCCAAGTTCCAACCTCGATCCTACGAGCAGTACTTC	CASSLGAKFQPRSYEQYF
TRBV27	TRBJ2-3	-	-	TGTGCCAGCAAGGCCACAGATACGCAGTATTTT	CASKATDTQYF
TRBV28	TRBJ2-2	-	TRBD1	TGTGCCAGCACGGACAGGGTAGTCACCGGGGAGCTGTTTTTT	CASTDRVVTGELFF
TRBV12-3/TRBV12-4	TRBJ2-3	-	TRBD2	TGTGCCAGCAGTTTGAGGCTAGCGGACCTCACAGATACGCAGTATTTT	CASSLRLADLTDTQYF
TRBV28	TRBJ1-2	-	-	TGTGCCAGCAGTCCCGCCAGGGGCGCTGGCTACACCTTC	CASSPARGAGYTF
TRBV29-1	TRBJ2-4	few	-	TGCAGCGTTGAAGTCTCCAATTCAAAAAACATTCAGTACTTC	CSVEVSNSKNIQYF
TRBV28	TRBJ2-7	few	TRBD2	TGTGCCAGCAGCTCGGGGTTTAAGGGTAGCGGGAGAGCCTACGAGCAGTACTTC	CASSSGFKGSGRAYEQYF
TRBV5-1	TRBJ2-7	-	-	TGCGCCAGCAGCTTGGTGTTACAGACCTACGAGCAGTACTTC	CASSLVLQTYEQYF
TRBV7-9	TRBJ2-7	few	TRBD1	TGTGCCAGCAGACAAACAGGGGCCTACGAGCAGTACTTC	CASRQTGAYEQYF
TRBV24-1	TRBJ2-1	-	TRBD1	TGTGCCACCAGTGATTTAGGGACAGGGAGGAATGAGCAGTTCTTC	CATSDLGTGRNEQFF
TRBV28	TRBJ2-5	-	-	TGTGCCAGCGGTTTACGAGAGGATGGAGAGACCCAGTACTTC	CASGLREDGETQYF
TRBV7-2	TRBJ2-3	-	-	TGTGCCAGCAGCTTAGGGGACTTCGAGGATACGCAGTATTTT	CASSLGDFEDTQYF
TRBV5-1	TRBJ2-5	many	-	TGTGCCAGCAGCTTCGGGGAGACCCAGTACTTC	CASSFGETQYF
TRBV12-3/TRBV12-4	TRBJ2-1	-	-	TGTGCCAGCAGGGGGCCGGCGGGGAATGAGCAGTTCTTC	CASRGPAGNEQFF
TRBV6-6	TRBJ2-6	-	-	TGTGCCAGCAGTTACGGCGGAGGGAGCTCTGGGGCCAACGTCCTGACTTTC	CASSYGGGSSGANVLTF
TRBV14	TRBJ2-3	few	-	TGTGCCAGCAGCCAACCAATGGGGGGAGATACGCAGTATTTT	CASSQPMGGDTQYF
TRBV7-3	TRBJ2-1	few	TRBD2	TGTGCCAGCAGCTTAATGACTAGCGGGTACAATGAGCAGTTCTTC	CASSLMTSGYNEQFF
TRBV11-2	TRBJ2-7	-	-	TGTGCCAGCAGTAACCGCGCGTACGAGCAGTACTTC	CASSNRAYEQYF
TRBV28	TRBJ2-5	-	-	TGTGCCAGCAGTTTATATGGTCAGACGGAGGAGACCCAGTACTTC	CASSLYGQTEETQYF
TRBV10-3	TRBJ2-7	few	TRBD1	TGTGCCAGCCAATTAGGACAGGGTCCGTACGAGCAGTACTTC	CASQLGQGPYEQYF
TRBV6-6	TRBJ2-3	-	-	TGTGCCAGCAACGCAGTCCACGGGACAGATACGCAGTATTTT	CASNAVHGTDTQYF
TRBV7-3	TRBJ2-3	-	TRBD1	TGTGCCAGCAGCTTAACGGGGGACAGGGGACACACAGATACGCAGTATTTT	CASSLTGDRGHTDTQYF
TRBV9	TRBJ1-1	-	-	TGTGCCAGCAACGCCCGTACAGGGTCCACTGAAGCTTTCTTT	CASNARTGSTEAFF
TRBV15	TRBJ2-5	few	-	TGTGCCACCAGCAGCACAAACTCGGGGTTTGAGACCCAGTACTTC	CATSSTNSGFETQYF
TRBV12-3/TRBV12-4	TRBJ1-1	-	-	TGTGCCAGCAGCGAACAGCTAATGAACACTGAAGCTTTCTTT	CASSEQLMNTEAFF
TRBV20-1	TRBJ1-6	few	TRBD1	TGCAGTGCTAGGGGACAGATCAATTCACCCCTCCACTTT	CSARGQINSPLHF
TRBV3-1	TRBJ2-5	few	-	TGTGCCAGCAGCCAAGAATGGGACAACGAAGAGACCCAGTACTTC	CASSQEWDNEETQYF